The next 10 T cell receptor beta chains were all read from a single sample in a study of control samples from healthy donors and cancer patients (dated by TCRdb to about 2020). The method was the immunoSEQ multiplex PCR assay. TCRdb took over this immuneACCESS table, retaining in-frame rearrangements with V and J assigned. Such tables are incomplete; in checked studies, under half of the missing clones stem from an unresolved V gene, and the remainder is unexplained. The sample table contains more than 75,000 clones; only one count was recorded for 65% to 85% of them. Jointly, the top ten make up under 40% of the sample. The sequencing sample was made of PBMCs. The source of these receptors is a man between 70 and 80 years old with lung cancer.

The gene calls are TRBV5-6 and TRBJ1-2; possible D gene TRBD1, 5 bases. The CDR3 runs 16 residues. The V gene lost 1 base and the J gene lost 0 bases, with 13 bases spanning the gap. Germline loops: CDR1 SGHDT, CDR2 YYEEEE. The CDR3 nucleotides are TGTGCCAGCAGCTTGATCGGCAGGGCAGCTAACTATGGCTACACCTTC. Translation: CASSLIGRAANYGYTF.

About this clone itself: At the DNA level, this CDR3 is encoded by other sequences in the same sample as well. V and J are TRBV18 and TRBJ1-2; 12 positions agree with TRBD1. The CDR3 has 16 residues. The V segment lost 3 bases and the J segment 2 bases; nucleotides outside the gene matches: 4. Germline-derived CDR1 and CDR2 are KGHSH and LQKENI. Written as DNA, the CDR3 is TGTGCCAGCTCACCGGGACAGGGGGCATTAAACTATGGCTACACCTTC. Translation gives CASSPGQGALNYGYTF.

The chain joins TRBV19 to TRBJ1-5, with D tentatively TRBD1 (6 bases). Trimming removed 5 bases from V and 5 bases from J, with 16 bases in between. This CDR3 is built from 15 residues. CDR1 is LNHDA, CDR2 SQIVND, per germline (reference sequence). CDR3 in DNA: TGTGCCAGTAGTGTCATCGGGCAGGGGCATCAGCCCCAGCATTTT. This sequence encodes CASSVIGQGHQPQHF. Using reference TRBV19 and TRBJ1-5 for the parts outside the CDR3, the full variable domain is DGGITQSPKYLFRKEGQNVTLSCEQNLNHDAMYWYRQDPGQGLRLIYYSQIVNDFQKGDIAEGYSVSREKKESFPLTVTSAQKNPTAFYLCASSVIGQGHQPQHFGDGTRLSIL.

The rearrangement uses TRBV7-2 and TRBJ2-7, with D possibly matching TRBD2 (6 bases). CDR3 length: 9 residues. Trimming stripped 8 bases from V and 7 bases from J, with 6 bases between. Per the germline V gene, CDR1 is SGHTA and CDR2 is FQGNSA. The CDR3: CASGGEQYF. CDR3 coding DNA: TGTGCCAGCGGGGGGGAGCAGTACTTC.

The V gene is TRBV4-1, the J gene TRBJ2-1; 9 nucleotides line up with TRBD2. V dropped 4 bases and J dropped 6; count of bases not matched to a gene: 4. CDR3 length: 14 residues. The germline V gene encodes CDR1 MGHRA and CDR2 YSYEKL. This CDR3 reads CASSLAGAGNEQFF. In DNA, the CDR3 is TGCGCCAGCAGCCTAGCGGGGGCGGGCAATGAGCAGTTCTTC.

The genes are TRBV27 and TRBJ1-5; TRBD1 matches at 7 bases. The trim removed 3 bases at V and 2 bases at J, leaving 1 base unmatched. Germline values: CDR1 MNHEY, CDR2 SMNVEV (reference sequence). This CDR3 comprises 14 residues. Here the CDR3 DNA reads TGTGCCAGCAGTTTTACAGGGGGCAATCAGCCCCAGCATTTT. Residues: CASSFTGGNQPQHF.

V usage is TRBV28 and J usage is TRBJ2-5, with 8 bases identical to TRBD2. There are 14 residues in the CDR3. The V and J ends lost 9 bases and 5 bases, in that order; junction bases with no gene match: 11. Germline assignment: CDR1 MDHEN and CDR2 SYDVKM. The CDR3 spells CASAPGGRKETQYF. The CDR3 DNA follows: TGTGCCAGTGCTCCGGGAGGGCGCAAGGAGACCCAGTACTTC. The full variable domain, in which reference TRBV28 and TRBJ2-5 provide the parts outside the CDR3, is DVKVTQSSRYLVKRTGEKVFLECVQDMDHENMFWYRQDPGLGLRLIYFSYDVKMKEKGDIPEGYSVSREKKERFSLILESASTNQTSMYLCASAPGGRKETQYFGPGTRLLVL.

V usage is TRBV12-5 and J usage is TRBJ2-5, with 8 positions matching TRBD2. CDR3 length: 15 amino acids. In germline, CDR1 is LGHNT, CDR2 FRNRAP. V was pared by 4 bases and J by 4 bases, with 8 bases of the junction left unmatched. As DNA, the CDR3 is TGTGCTAGTGGTTCCGGGACTAGGTTGGGAGAGACCCAGTACTTC. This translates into CASGSGTRLGETQYF.

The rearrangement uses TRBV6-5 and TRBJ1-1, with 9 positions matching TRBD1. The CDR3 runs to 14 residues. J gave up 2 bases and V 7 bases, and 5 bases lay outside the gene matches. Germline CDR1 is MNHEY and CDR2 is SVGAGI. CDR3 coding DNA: TGTGCCAGCACTAGGGACAGGGCCAACACTGAAGCTTTCTTT. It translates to CASTRDRANTEAFF.

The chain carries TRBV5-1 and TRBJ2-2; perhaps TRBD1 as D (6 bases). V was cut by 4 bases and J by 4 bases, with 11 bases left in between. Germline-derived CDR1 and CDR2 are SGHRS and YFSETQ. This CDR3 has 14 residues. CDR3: CASSPGQSTGELFF. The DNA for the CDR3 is TGCGCCAGCAGCCCGGGACAAAGCACCGGGGAGCTGTTTTTT.